The 16 T cell receptor beta chains given below trace back to one sample, sequenced in a study of cytomegalovirus exposure and HLA in healthy donors. PCR primers comprised 60 Vbeta and 13 Jbeta primers. Sequencing was performed with immunoSEQ multiplex PCR; in TCRdb, only in-frame clones are kept and a portion is missing. The ten most abundant clones cover about a fifth of a sample with tens of thousands of clones. The sample was PBMCs. The receptors stem from a man aged 55 to 69 in good health and CMV-seropositive.

This rearrangement joins TRBV10-3 to TRBJ2-3; maybe TRBD1 (6 bases). The V gene's germline CDR1 is ENHRY and CDR2 SYGVKD. There are 19 residues in the CDR3. V lost 6 bases, J lost 2 bases, and 27 bases lay in between. The CDR3, as DNA: TGTGCCATCAGCTCCCGTACCGGGACACCGACTCTCTACACAGATACGCAGTATTTT. This codes for CAISSRTGTPTLYTDTQYF.

J is TRBJ2-4 and V is TRBV5-4; 9 nucleotides line up with TRBD2. The germline gives CDR1 SGHNT, CDR2 YYREEE (reference sequence). CDR3 length: 16 amino acids. The V and J ends lost 0 bases and 8 bases, in that order; junction bases with no gene match: 9. The CDR3, as DNA: TGTGCCAGCAGCTTGGCCCGGGCGGGGGGGGGAGACATTCAGTACTTC. Protein product: CASSLARAGGGDIQYF.

This chain uses TRBV6-5 with TRBJ2-3; TRBD2 matches 8 bases. Trimming took 2 bases from V and 3 from J; bases not matched to a gene: 7. This CDR3 is built from 16 residues. The germline gives CDR1 MNHEY, CDR2 SVGAGI. The chain's CDR3 is CASSYQGLVGTDTQYF. The CDR3 DNA follows: TGTGCCAGCAGTTACCAGGGACTAGTGGGGACAGATACGCAGTATTTT.

The genes are TRBV5-6 and TRBJ1-2; TRBD1 matches at 8 bases. This CDR3 is 13 amino acids long. V trimming: 4 bases; J trimming: 6 bases; junction bases outside the gene matches: 5. CDR1 and CDR2 from the germline V gene are SGHDT and YYEEEE. The CDR3 here is CASSDTGGNGYTF. The CDR3 nucleotides are TGTGCCAGCAGCGATACAGGGGGGAATGGCTACACCTTC.

In DNA form, the CDR3 reads TGTGCCAGCAGCGCCGGACAGGGGGCCTCGGGAGGGCCCATAGAGACCCAGTACTTC. This sequence encodes CASSAGQGASGGPIETQYF. The chain carries TRBV7-9 and TRBJ2-5; 11 bases match TRBD1. CDR1 SEHNR and CDR2 FQNEAQ come from the germline V gene (reference sequence). V shed 5 bases, J shed 4 bases, and the junction held 18 bases outside the gene matches. The CDR3 consists of 19 residues.

The chain employs TRBV29-1 and TRBJ1-4; 8 nucleotides match TRBD1. The germline V gene encodes CDR1 SQVTM and CDR2 ANQGSEA. This CDR3 has 13 amino acids. V lost 4 bases to trimming and J lost 6 bases; unmatched junction nucleotides: 4. This CDR3 reads CSVGTGLYEKLFF. The CDR3 DNA follows: TGCAGCGTTGGGACAGGGCTTTATGAAAAACTGTTTTTT.

This clone is classed as medium-sized by frequency. The V call is TRBV29-1, the J call TRBJ1-3, with a tentative D call TRBD1 (6 bases). V lost 3 bases to trimming and J lost 0 bases, with 9 bases between them. Germline V lookup: CDR1 SQVTM, CDR2 ANQGSEA. The CDR3 length is 14 residues. The CDR3 protein is CSVDKGGSGNTIYF. The CDR3 coding sequence is TGCAGCGTTGATAAAGGGGGCTCTGGAAACACCATATATTTT. Full variable domain (rest looked up from reference TRBV29-1 and TRBJ1-3): SAVISQKPSRDICQRGTSLTIQCQVDSQVTMMFWYRQQPGQSLTLIATANQGSEATYESGFVIDKFPISRPNLTFSTLTVSNMSPEDSSIYLCSVDKGGSGNTIYFGEGSWLTVV.

The chain recombines TRBV5-6 with TRBJ2-3; D is possibly TRBD2 (5 bases). The CDR3 spans 14 residues. V was trimmed by 1 base and J by 6 bases, leaving 12 bases between them. CDR1 and CDR2 from the germline V gene are SGHDT and YYEEEE. CDR3 nucleotide sequence: TGTGCCAGCAGCTTGCCTAGCAGTTGGGATACGCAGTATTTT. Residues: CASSLPSSWDTQYF. Complete variable domain (other parts from reference TRBV5-6 and TRBJ2-3): DAGVTQSPTHLIKTRGQQVTLRCSPKSGHDTVSWYQQALGQGPQFIFQYYEEEERQRGNFPDRFSGHQFPNYSSELNVNALLLGDSALYLCASSLPSSWDTQYFGPGTRLTVL.

The chain employs TRBV2 and TRBJ2-2; a possible D gene is TRBD2 (5 bases). The CDR3 consists of 16 residues. CDR1 and CDR2 (germline): SNHLY, FYNNEI. V was pared by 1 base and J by 1 base, with 10 bases between. The CDR3 region has the DNA TGTGCCAGCAGTGAAGGGACTGGATGGAACACCGGGGAGCTGTTTTTT. Residues: CASSEGTGWNTGELFF.

The V and J genes are TRBV6-5 and TRBJ1-2, with D maybe TRBD1 (6 bases). The CDR3 sequence is 11 residues long. Germline CDR1 and CDR2: MNHEY and SVGAGI. V was trimmed by 9 bases and J by 6 bases, leaving 11 bases between them. The CDR3 coding sequence is TGTGCCAGACAGGGTTTCGATGGCTACACCTTC. It codes for CARQGFDGYTF.

This chain uses TRBV5-1 with TRBJ2-7; D possibly corresponds to TRBD2 (7 bases). CDR1 is SGHRS, CDR2 YFSETQ, per germline. V shed 0 bases and J shed 4 bases, with 17 bases lying between them. The CDR3 is 16 residues long. The CDR3 spells CASSLAGRGTIYEQYF. CDR3 bases: TGCGCCAGCAGCTTGGCAGGGAGGGGGACGATATACGAGCAGTACTTC.

The J gene is TRBJ1-2, the V gene TRBV10-3; TRBD1 matches 7 bases. V lost 0 bases to trimming and J lost 10 bases; unmatched junction nucleotides: 20. Germline V gene sequence: CDR1 ENHRY, CDR2 SYGVKD. The CDR3 consists of 18 residues. CDR3 amino acids: CAISESVLVGRGRNLYTF. The CDR3, as DNA: TGTGCCATCAGTGAGTCTGTCTTGGTTGGTAGGGGGCGAAACCTCTACACCTTC.

In regard to this clone: Sequence at one end of the junction differs from germline and may be a read error. The chain has TRBV5-4 and TRBJ2-7; 9 nucleotides align to TRBD1. The CDR3 is made up of 11 amino acids. CDR1 SGHNT and CDR2 YYREEE come from the germline V gene (reference sequence). In nucleotides, the CDR3 is TGTGCCAGCAGCTTGGGGCGGGACAGGGACTTC. Translated: CASSLGRDRDF. Looking up the rest from reference TRBV5-4 and TRBJ2-7 gives the full variable domain: ETGVTQSPTHLIKTRGQQVTLRCSSQSGHNTVSWYQQALGQGPQFIFQYYREEENGRGNFPPRFSGLQFPNYSSELNVNALELDDSALYLCASSLGRDRDFGPGTRLTVT.

The V and J genes are TRBV29-1 and TRBJ2-1; a possible D gene is TRBD2 (6 bases). CDR1 and CDR2 from the germline V gene are SQVTM and ANQGSEA. There are 14 residues in the CDR3. Trimming cost V 6 bases and J 5 bases, with 17 bases left between them. The CDR3 DNA follows: TGCAGCGTCGGACCGGGGCGGGACGACAATGAGCAGTTCTTC. It encodes CSVGPGRDDNEQFF.

The V gene is TRBV7-6, the J gene TRBJ2-7, with D perhaps matching TRBD2 (6 bases). The CDR3 spans 14 residues. Germline V lookup: CDR1 SGHVS, CDR2 FNYEAQ. V lost 2 bases, J lost 4 bases, and 12 bases lay in between. CDR3 protein: CASSLRAGLYEQYF. CDR3 sequence (DNA): TGTGCCAGCAGCTTACGAGCGGGTTTATACGAGCAGTACTTC.

This chain connects TRBV18 to TRBJ1-1; 8 positions match TRBD1. The CDR3 spans 14 residues. The trim removed 5 bases at V and 7 bases at J, leaving 9 bases unmatched. The V gene's germline CDR1 is KGHSH and CDR2 LQKENI. CDR3 nucleotide sequence: TGTGCCAGCTCATCGACGGGACAGGAGTTTGAAGCTTTCTTT. Its translation: CASSSTGQEFEAFF.